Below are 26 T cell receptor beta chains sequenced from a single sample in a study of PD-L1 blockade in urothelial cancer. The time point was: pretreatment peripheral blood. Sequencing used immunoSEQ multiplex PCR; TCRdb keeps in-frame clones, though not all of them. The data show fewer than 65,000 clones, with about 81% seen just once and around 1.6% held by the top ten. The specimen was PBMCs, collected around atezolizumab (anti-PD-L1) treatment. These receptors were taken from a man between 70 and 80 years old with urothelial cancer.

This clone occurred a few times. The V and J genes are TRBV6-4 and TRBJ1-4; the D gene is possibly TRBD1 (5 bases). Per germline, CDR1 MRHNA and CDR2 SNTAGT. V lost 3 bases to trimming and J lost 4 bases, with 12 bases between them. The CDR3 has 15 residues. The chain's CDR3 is CASSEGGQDNEKLFF. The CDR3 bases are TGTGCCAGCAGTGAGGGGGGTCAGGATAATGAAAAACTGTTTTTT.

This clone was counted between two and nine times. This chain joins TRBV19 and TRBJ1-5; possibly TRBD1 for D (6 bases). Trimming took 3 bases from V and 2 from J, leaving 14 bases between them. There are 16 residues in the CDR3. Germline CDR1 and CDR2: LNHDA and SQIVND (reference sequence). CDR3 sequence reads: CASSILGARGNQPQHF. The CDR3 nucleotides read TGTGCCAGTAGTATCCTGGGGGCCCGGGGCAATCAGCCCCAGCATTTT.

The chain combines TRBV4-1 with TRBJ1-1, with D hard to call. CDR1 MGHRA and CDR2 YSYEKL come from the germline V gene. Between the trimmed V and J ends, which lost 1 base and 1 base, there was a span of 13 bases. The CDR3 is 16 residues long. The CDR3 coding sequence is TGCGCCAGCAGCCAAGGGAGAATACTCTCGAACACTGAAGCTTTCTTT. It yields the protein CASSQGRILSNTEAFF.

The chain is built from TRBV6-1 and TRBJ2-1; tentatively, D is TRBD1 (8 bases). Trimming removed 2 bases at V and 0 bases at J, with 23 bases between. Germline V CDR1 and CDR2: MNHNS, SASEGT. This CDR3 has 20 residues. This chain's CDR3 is CASSEYSGRGQVSSYNEQFF. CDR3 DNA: TGTGCCAGCAGTGAATATTCGGGGAGGGGACAGGTTAGCTCCTACAATGAGCAGTTCTTC.

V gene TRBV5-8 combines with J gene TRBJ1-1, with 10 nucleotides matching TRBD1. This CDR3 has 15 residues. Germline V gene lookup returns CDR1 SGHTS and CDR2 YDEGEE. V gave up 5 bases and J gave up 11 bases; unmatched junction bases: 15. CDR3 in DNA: TGTGCCAGCAGATCTCATGACAGGGGGCGTCTTTGGGCTTTCTTT. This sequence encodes CASRSHDRGRLWAFF.

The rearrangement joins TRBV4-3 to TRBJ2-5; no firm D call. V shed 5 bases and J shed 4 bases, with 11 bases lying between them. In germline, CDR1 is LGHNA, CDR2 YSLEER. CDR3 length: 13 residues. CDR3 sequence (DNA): TGCGCCAGCAGCAAGAACAGTCCAGAGACCCAGTACTTC. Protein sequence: CASSKNSPETQYF.

CDR3 in amino acids: CATSGTTGSTGELFF. The CDR3 nucleotides read TGTGCCACCTCCGGGACTACTGGGTCCACCGGGGAGCTGTTTTTT. V gene TRBV28 combines with J gene TRBJ2-2, with 7 bases fitting TRBD2. The CDR3 has 15 residues. Unmatched junction bases numbered 12, after V lost 10 bases and J lost 4 bases. Germline V lookup: CDR1 MDHEN, CDR2 SYDVKM.

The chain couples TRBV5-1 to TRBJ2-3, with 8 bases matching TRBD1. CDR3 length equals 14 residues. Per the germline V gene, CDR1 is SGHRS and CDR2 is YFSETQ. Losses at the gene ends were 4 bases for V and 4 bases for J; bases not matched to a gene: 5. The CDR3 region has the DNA TGCGCCAGCAGCCAGGACAGGGCCCCAGATACGCAGTATTTT. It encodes CASSQDRAPDTQYF.

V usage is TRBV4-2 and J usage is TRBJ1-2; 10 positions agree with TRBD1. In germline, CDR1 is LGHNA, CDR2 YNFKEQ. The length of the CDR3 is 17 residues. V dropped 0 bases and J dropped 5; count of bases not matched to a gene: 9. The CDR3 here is CASSQDQGDRGNYGYTF. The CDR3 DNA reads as TGTGCCAGCAGCCAAGATCAGGGGGACAGGGGAAATTATGGCTACACCTTC.

The CDR3 DNA follows: TGTGCCAGCAGCCAAGATTTCTATAGGGACAGGGGGACTGATAGCAATCAGCCCCAGCATTTT. It yields the protein CASSQDFYRDRGTDSNQPQHF. This chain uses TRBV14 with TRBJ1-5, with 11 bases identical to TRBD1. There are 21 residues in the CDR3. Germline V CDR1 and CDR2: SGHDN, FVKESK. Unmatched junction bases numbered 13, after V lost 0 bases and J lost 0 bases.

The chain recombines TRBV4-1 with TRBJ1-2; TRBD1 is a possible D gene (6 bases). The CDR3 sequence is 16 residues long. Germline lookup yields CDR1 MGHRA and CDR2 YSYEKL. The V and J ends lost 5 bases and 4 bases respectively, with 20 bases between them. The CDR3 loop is CASSYGQKGIVYGYTF. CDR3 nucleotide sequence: TGCGCCAGCAGCTACGGACAGAAAGGGATCGTCTATGGCTACACCTTC.

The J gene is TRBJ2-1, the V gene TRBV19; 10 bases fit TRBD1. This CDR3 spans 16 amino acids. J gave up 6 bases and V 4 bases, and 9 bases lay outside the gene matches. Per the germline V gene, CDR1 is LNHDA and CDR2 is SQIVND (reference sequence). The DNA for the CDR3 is TGTGCCAGTAGTACGACCGCGGGACAGGGGTCCAATGAGCAGTTCTTC. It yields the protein CASSTTAGQGSNEQFF.

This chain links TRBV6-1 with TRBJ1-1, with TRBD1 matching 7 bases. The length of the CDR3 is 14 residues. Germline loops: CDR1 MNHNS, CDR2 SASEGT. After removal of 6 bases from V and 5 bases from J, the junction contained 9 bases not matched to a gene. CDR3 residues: CASRQTGERTEAFF. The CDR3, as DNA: TGTGCCAGCAGGCAAACAGGGGAGAGGACTGAAGCTTTCTTT.

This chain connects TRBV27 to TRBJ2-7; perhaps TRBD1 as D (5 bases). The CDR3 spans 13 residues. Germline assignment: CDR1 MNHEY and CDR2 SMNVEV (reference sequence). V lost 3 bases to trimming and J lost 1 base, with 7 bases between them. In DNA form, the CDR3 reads TGTGCCAGCAGTTTTAGGGGATCCTACGAGCAGTACTTC. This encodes CASSFRGSYEQYF.

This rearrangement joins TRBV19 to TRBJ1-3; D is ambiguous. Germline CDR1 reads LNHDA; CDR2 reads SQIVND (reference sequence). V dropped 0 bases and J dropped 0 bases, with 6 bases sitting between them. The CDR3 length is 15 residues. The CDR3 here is CASSIDGDSGNTIYF. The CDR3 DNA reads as TGTGCCAGTAGTATAGACGGGGACTCTGGAAACACCATATATTTT. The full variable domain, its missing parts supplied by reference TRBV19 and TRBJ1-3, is DGGITQSPKYLFRKEGQNVTLSCEQNLNHDAMYWYRQDPGQGLRLIYYSQIVNDFQKGDIAEGYSVSREKKESFPLTVTSAQKNPTAFYLCASSIDGDSGNTIYFGEGSWLTVV.

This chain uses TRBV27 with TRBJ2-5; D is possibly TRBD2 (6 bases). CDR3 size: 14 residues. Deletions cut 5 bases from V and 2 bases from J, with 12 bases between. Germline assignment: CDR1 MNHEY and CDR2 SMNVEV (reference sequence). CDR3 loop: CASSKSGGQETQYF. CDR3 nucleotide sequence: TGTGCCAGCAGTAAGAGTGGGGGGCAAGAGACCCAGTACTTC.

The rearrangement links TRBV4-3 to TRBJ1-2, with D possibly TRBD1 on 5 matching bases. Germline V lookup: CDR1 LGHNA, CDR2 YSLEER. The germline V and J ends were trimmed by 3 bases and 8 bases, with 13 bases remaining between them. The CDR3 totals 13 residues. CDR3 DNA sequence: TGCGCCAGCAGCCACTCTGGGGGGAACGGCTACACCTTC. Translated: CASSHSGGNGYTF.

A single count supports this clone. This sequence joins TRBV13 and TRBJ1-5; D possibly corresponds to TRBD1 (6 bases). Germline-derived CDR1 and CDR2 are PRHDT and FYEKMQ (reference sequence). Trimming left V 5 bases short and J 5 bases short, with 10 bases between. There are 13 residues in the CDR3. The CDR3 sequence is CASSGNRDQPQHF. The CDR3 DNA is TGTGCCAGCAGCGGGAACAGGGATCAGCCCCAGCATTTT.

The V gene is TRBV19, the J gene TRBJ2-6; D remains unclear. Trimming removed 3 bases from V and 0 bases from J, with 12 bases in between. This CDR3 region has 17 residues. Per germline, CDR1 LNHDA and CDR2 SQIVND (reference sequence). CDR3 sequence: CASSMLGSTSGANVLTF. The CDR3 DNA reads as TGTGCCAGTAGTATGTTGGGCTCAACCTCTGGGGCCAACGTCCTGACTTTC.

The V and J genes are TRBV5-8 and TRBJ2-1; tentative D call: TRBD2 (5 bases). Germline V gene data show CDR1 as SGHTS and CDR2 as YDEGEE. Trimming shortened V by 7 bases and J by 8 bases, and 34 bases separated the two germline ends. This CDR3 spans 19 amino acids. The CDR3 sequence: CASRPGFRANNPRSHEQFF. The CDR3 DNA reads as TGTGCCAGCCGACCGGGGTTTCGGGCCAACAATCCCCGGTCGCATGAGCAGTTCTTC.

The CDR3 protein is CAISESGTVNTEAFF. The CDR3 bases are TGTGCCATCAGTGAGTCGGGGACTGTGAACACTGAAGCTTTCTTT. This chain connects TRBV10-3 to TRBJ1-1; TRBD1 is a possible D gene (5 bases). The CDR3 loop spans 15 amino acids. The V and J ends lost 0 bases and 0 bases respectively, with 8 bases between them. The germline gives CDR1 ENHRY, CDR2 SYGVKD.

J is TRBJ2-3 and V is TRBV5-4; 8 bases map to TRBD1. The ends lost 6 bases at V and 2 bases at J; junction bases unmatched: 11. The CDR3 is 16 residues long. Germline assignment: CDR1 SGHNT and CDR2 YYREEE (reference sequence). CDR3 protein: CASNLDRVSLTDTQYF. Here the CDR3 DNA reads TGTGCCAGCAACCTGGACAGGGTCTCCCTCACAGATACGCAGTATTTT. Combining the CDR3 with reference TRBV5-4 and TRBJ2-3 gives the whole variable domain ETGVTQSPTHLIKTRGQQVTLRCSSQSGHNTVSWYQQALGQGPQFIFQYYREEENGRGNFPPRFSGLQFPNYSSELNVNALELDDSALYLCASNLDRVSLTDTQYFGPGTRLTVL.

The CDR3 here is CASSSYQGTGELFF. The CDR3, as DNA: TGTGCCAGCAGCTCGTACCAGGGCACCGGGGAGCTGTTTTTT. The chain joins TRBV11-2 to TRBJ2-2; tentative D call: TRBD1 (5 bases). Germline-derived CDR1 and CDR2 are SGHAT and FQNNGV. The V and J ends lost 4 bases and 4 bases respectively, with 10 bases between them. The CDR3 totals 14 residues. Full variable domain (rest looked up from reference TRBV11-2 and TRBJ2-2): EAGVAQSPRYKIIEKRQSVAFWCNPISGHATLYWYQQILGQGPKLLIQFQNNGVVDDSQLPKDRFSAERLKGVDSTLKIQPAKLEDSAVYLCASSSYQGTGELFFGEGSRLTVL.

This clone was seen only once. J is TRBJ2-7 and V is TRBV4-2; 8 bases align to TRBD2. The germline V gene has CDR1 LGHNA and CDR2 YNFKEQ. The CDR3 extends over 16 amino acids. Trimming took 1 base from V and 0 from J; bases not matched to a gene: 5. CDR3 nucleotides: TGTGCCAGCAGCCAAGGGGGACTAGGGTCCTCCTACGAGCAGTACTTC. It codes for CASSQGGLGSSYEQYF.

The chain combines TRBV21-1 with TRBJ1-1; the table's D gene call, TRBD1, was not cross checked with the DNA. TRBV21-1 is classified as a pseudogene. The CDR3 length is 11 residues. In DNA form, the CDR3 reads TGTGCCAGCCCAGTGAACACTGAAGCTTTCTTT. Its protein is CASPVNTEAFF.

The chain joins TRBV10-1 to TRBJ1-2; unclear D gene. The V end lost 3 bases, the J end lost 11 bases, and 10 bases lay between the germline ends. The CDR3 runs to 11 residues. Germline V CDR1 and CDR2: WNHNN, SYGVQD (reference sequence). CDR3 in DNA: TGCGCCAGCAGTGATGGGCAGGCGTACACCTTC. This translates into CASSDGQAYTF.